The T cell receptor beta chain under discussion was sequenced for a study of cytomegalovirus exposure and HLA in healthy donors. Study summary: There were just under 400 genotyped donors. Of these, 81% fell in the genetic ancestry cluster associated with self-reported Caucasian donors.

Germline loops: CDR1 MDHEN, CDR2 SYDVKM. The CDR3 spans 14 residues. J gave up 2 bases and V 6 bases, and 7 bases lay outside the gene matches. The PCR ran on 60 Vbeta and 13 Jbeta primers. TCRdb's copy holds only in-frame clones and misses some; the assay was immunoSEQ multiplex PCR. This sample has around 180,000 clones, with approximately 84% found just once. Study-wide results and limits: What TCR beta sequences reportedly achieved was accurate prediction of HLA-A and HLA-B alleles in most subjects. V- and J-gene trimming of TCR beta was linked (in a later analysis) to a missense DCLRE1C variant. An Asian-associated ancestry cluster reportedly showed fewer N-insertions than the approximately 620-donor mean in a later analysis.

This clone was seen once. The target antigen is unknown. The chain recombines TRBV28 with TRBJ2-7, with 7 bases identical to TRBD1. The sequence was obtained from a girl aged 10-17 years in good health and CMV-seropositive. What was sequenced was PBMCs. CDR3 coding DNA: TGTGCCAGCAGCCCGGGACAGAGACCCTACGAGCAGTACTTC. As protein: CASSPGQRPYEQYF.